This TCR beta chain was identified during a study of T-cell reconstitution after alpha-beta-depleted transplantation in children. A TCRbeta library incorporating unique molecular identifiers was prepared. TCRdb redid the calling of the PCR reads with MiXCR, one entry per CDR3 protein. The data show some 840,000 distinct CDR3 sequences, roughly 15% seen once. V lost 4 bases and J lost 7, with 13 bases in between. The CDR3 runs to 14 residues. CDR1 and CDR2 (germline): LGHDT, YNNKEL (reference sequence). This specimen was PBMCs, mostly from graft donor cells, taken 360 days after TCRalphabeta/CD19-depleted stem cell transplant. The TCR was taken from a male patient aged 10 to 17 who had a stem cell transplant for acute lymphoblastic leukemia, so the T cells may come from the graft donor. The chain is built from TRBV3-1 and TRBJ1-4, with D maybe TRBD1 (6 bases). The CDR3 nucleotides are TGTGCCAGCAGCCCGCGTCGAGGGGGTGAAAAACTGTTTTTT. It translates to CASSPRRGGEKLFF.